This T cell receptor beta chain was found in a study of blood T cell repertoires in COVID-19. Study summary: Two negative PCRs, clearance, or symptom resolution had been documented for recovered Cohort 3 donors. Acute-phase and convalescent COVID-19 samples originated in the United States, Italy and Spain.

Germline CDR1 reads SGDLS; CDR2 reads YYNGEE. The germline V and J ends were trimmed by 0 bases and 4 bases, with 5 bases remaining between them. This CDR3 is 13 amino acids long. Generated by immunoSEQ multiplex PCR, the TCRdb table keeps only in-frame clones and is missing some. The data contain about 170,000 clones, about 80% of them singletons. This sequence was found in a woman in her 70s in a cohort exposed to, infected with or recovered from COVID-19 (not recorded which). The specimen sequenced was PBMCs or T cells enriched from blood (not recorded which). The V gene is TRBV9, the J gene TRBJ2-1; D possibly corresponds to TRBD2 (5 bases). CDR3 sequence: CASSVAGYNEQFF. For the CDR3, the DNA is TGTGCCAGCAGCGTAGCGGGGTACAATGAGCAGTTCTTC.